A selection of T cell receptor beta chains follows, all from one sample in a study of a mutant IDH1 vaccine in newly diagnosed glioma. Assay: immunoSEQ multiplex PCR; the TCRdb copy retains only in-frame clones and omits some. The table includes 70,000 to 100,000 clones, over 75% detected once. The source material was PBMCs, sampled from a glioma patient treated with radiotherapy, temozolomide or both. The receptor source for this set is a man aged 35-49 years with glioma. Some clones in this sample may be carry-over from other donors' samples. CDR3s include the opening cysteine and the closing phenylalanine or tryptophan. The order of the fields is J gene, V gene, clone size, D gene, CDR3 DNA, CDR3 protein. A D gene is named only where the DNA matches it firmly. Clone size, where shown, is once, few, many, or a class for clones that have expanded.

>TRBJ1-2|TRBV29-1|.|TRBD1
TGCAGCGTTGTGCCCCGACAGGGATCTAACTATGGCTACACCTTC
CSVVPRQGSNYGYTF
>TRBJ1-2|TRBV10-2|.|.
TGCGCCAGCAGTGAGAGGGGATATGGCTACACCTTC
CASSERGYGYTF
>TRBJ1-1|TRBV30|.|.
TGTGCCTGGAGCGCCGGGACAATGAACACTGAAGCTTTCTTT
CAWSAGTMNTEAFF
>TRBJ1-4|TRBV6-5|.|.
TGTGCCAGCAGTTACAAGGGAGGCGTCTGGGAAAAACTGTTTTTT
CASSYKGGVWEKLFF
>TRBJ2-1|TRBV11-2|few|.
TGTGCCAGCAGCTTAGCTCCCCGCTTATGGAATGAGCAGTTCTTC
CASSLAPRLWNEQFF
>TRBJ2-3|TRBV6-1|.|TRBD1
TGTGCCAGCAGTGAAGTGGGACAGGGCGCGAATACGCAGTATTTT
CASSEVGQGANTQYF
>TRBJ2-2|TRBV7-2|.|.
TGTGCCAGCAGCTTAGTGGGACCCGGGGAGCTGTTTTTT
CASSLVGPGELFF
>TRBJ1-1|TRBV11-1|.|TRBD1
TGTGCCAGCAGCCTCAACAGGGGCGGGGGAATAAGCACTGAAGCTTTCTTT
CASSLNRGGGISTEAFF
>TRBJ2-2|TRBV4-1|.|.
TGCGCCAGCAGCCAAGAATGGGGGGGGGAGCTGTTTTTT
CASSQEWGGELFF
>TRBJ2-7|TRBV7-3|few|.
TGTGCCAGCAGCTTAGAGCCAATGACCGAGCAGTACTTC
CASSLEPMTEQYF
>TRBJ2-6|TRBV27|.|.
TGTGCCAGCAGCCCGACTCGGGTGGCTGGGGCCAACGTCCTGACTTTC
CASSPTRVAGANVLTF
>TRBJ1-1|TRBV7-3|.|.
TGTGCCAGCAGCTTCAGGGGAGGGGACACTGAAGCTTTCTTT
CASSFRGGDTEAFF
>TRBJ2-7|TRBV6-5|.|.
TGTGCCAGCAGCCCGAGCTCCGCCCTTCGGTACGAGCAGTACTTC
CASSPSSALRYEQYF
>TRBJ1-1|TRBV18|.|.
TGTGCCAGCTCACCAACCAGAATGAACACTGAAGCTTTCTTT
CASSPTRMNTEAFF
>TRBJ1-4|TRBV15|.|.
TGTGCCACCAGCAGAGCCCGAGGGGAGGATGGGGTGAATGAAAAACTGTTTTTT
CATSRARGEDGVNEKLFF
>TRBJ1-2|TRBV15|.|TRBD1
TGTGCCACCAGCAGAGGACAGGGCGACTATGGCTACACCTTC
CATSRGQGDYGYTF
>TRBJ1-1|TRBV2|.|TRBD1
TGTGCCAGCAGAACTCACAGGGGGATGAACACTGAAGCTTTCTTT
CASRTHRGMNTEAFF
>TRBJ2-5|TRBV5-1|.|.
TGCGCCAGCAGCACCTCAAGGGCTTTGGGAGAGACCCAGTACTTC
CASSTSRALGETQYF
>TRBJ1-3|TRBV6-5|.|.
TGTGCCAGCAGTTACTCGACAGGCAACTCTGGAAACACCATATATTTT
CASSYSTGNSGNTIYF
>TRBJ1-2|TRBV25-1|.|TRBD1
TGTGCCAGCAGTGAATTTGATACAGGGGCAGGGGGCTACACCTTC
CASSEFDTGAGGYTF
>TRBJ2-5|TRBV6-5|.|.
TGTGCCAGCAGCCAATCTACCGTTCGGGAGACCCAGTACTTC
CASSQSTVRETQYF
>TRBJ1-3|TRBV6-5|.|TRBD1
TGTGCCAGTAAGGACAGGGTCTCTGGAAACACCATATATTTT
CASKDRVSGNTIYF
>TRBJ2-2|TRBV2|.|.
TGTGCCAGCAAGGGCCGGGGTGGATCCGGGGAGCTGTTTTTT
CASKGRGGSGELFF
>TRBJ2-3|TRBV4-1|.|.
TGCGCCAGCAGCCCCACGGGACAACGCACAGATACGCAGTATTTT
CASSPTGQRTDTQYF